These T cell receptor beta chains were read from a single sample in a study of identifying expanded T cells in peripheral blood. Libraries were prepared by immunoSEQ multiplex PCR; TCRdb keeps only in-frame clonotypes and omits some of them. The sample includes tens of thousands of clones, about 83% of them seen just once. The sample comprised blood. Every receptor here comes from a person aged 18 to 70 in good health. Each CDR3 is given with its conserved first and last residue. A D gene is named only where the DNA matches it firmly. Some rows mark clone size as missing; the rest say once, few, many or name a class of expanded clone.

D	J	size	V	CDR3	DNA
TRBD2	TRBJ2-2	.	TRBV2	CASRELAGVDTGELFF	TGTGCCAGCAGGGAACTAGCGGGAGTAGATACCGGGGAGCTGTTTTTT
TRBD2	TRBJ2-4	.	TRBV4-3	CASSQDSSGGDIQYF	TGCGCCAGCAGCCAAGACTCTAGCGGGGGGGACATTCAGTACTTC
TRBD1	TRBJ1-2	.	TRBV7-8	CASSSGIAYFYGTGGYGYTF	TGTGCCAGCTCAAGTGGGATCGCTTACTTTTACGGGACAGGGGGCTATGGCTACACCTTC
TRBD1	TRBJ2-7	few	TRBV4-3	CASSQDSGDRAYEQYF	TGCGCCAGCAGCCAAGATAGTGGAGACAGGGCCTACGAGCAGTACTTC
TRBD2	TRBJ2-3	.	TRBV7-3	CASSSMSSGGDTDTQYF	TGTGCCAGCAGCTCCATGTCTAGCGGGGGAGACACAGATACGCAGTATTTT
.	TRBJ1-3	.	TRBV7-8	CASSLALLSGNTIYF	TGTGCCAGCAGCTTAGCGCTTCTTTCTGGAAACACCATATATTTT
.	TRBJ2-7	.	TRBV6-1	CASSEGRAYEQYF	TGTGCCAGCAGTGAAGGCAGGGCCTACGAGCAGTACTTC
TRBD1	TRBJ1-2	once	TRBV7-6	CASSSGQGRYGYTF	TGTGCCAGCAGCTCGGGACAGGGGCGCTATGGCTACACCTTC
TRBD1	TRBJ2-2	.	TRBV7-6	CASSFAGGGELFF	TGTGCCAGCAGCTTCGCAGGGGGCGGGGAGCTGTTTTTT
TRBD2	TRBJ2-3	.	TRBV19	CASSTLAVASTDTQYF	TGTGCCAGTAGTACTCTAGCGGTTGCTAGCACAGATACGCAGTATTTT
TRBD1	TRBJ2-5	.	TRBV15	CATSIGTEQETQYF	TGTGCCACCAGCATTGGGACAGAACAAGAGACCCAGTACTTC
.	TRBJ2-5	.	TRBV6-1	CASGRAESQETQYF	TGTGCCTCGGGCCGGGCGGAGTCCCAAGAGACCCAGTACTTC
TRBD1	TRBJ2-7	.	TRBV2	CASSERGQAYEQYF	TGTGCCAGCAGTGAAAGGGGACAGGCCTACGAGCAGTACTTC
.	TRBJ2-1	.	TRBV6-5	CASSHGREQFF	TGTGCCAGCAGTCACGGAAGAGAGCAGTTCTTC
.	TRBJ2-5	.	TRBV20-1	CSAEAQETQYF	TGCAGTGCGGAAGCCCAAGAGACCCAGTACTTC
.	TRBJ1-1	.	TRBV5-1	CASSQTLNTEAFF	TGCGCCAGCAGCCAGACCCTGAACACTGAAGCTTTCTTT
.	TRBJ2-5	.	TRBV5-4	CASSIRGTGAQETQYF	TGTGCCAGCAGCATTCGGGGGACCGGGGCACAAGAGACCCAGTACTTC
TRBD1	TRBJ2-7	.	TRBV5-1	CASSPLTGGYEQYF	TGCGCCAGCAGCCCGCTGACAGGGGGCTACGAGCAGTACTTC
TRBD2	TRBJ2-3	.	TRBV9	CASSVAGTSHDTQYF	TGTGCCAGCAGCGTAGCCGGGACTAGCCACGATACGCAGTATTTT
.	TRBJ2-5	.	TRBV14	CASNPGVSETQYF	TGTGCCAGCAACCCAGGGGTGTCAGAGACCCAGTACTTC
TRBD1	TRBJ2-7	.	TRBV4-3	CASSQTGTGGEQYF	TGCGCCAGCAGCCAGACCGGGACAGGGGGGGAGCAGTACTTC
TRBD2	TRBJ2-5	.	TRBV9	CASSESGAGGETQYF	TGTGCCAGCAGCGAAAGTGGGGCGGGGGGAGAGACCCAGTACTTC
.	TRBJ2-2	.	TRBV7-9	CASSSVQGTGELFF	TGTGCCAGCAGCTCAGTTCAGGGCACCGGGGAGCTGTTTTTT
TRBD2	TRBJ2-1	.	TRBV6-5	CASRTSGNRNEQFF	TGTGCCAGCAGAACTAGCGGGAACAGGAATGAGCAGTTCTTC
TRBD2	TRBJ2-1	once	TRBV7-3	CASSSTSGGYNEQFF	TGTGCCAGCAGCTCAACTAGCGGGGGCTACAATGAGCAGTTCTTC
.	TRBJ2-7	.	TRBV21-1	CASSKAGAAPVEQYF	TGTGCCAGCAGCAAAGCGGGAGCCGCTCCCGTCGAGCAGTACTTC
.	TRBJ2-3	.	TRBV7-9	CASSLAGSTDTQYF	TGTGCCAGCAGCTTAGCAGGGTCCACAGATACGCAGTATTTT
.	TRBJ2-2	.	TRBV5-1	CASSLTPTQNTGELFF	TGCGCCAGCAGCTTGACCCCTACCCAGAACACCGGGGAGCTGTTTTTT
.	TRBJ1-3	.	TRBV10-3	CAISESQGRNTIYF	TGTGCCATCAGTGAGTCGCAGGGTAGGAACACCATATATTTT
.	TRBJ2-6	once	TRBV28	CASSVMSSGANVLTF	TGTGCCAGCAGTGTTATGAGCTCTGGGGCCAACGTCCTGACTTTC
.	TRBJ2-5	.	TRBV7-9	CASSLGAETQYF	TGTGCCAGCAGCTTAGGGGCAGAGACCCAGTACTTC
.	TRBJ2-1	.	TRBV11-3	CASSLRDYPGDEQFF	TGTGCCAGCAGCTTGAGGGACTACCCAGGGGATGAGCAGTTCTTC
TRBD2	TRBJ2-7	few	TRBV7-9	CASSPGSGGAYEQYF	TGTGCCAGCAGCCCTGGATCGGGGGGAGCCTACGAGCAGTACTTC